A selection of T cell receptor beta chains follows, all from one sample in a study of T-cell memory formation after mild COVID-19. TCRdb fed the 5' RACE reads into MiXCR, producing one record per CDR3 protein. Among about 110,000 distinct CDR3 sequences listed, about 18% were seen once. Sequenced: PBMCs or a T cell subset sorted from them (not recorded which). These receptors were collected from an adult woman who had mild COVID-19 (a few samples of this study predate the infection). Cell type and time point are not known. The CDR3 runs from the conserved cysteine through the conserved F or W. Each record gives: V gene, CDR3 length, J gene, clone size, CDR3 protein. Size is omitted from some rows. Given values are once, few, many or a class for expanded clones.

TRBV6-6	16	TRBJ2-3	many	CASSYPLLGGTDTQYF
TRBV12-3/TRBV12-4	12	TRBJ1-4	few	CASSLVGEKLFF
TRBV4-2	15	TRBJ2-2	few	CASSQEMTNTGELFF
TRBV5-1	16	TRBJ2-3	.	CASSRGQGGSTDTQYF
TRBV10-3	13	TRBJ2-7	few	CAISDASGYEQYF
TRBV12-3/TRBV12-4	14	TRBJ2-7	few	CASTSSSTLYEQYF
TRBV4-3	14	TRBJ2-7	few	CASSQDSGDYEQYF
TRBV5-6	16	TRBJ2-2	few	CASSLAGRGNTGELFF
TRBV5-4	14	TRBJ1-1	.	CASSRQGLNTEAFF
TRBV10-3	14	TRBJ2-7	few	CAISDTGSSYEQYF
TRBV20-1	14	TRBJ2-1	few	CSASDRGLSYEQFF
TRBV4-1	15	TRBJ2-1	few	CASSQPGDNYNEQFF
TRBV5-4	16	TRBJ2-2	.	CASSFGLIEGTGELFF
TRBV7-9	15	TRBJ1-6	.	CASSLDTSYNSPLHF
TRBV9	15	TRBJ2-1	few	CASSPAGGGNNEQFF
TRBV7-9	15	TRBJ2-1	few	CASSFRPGVDNEQFF
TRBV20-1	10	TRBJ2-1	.	CGAGYNEQFF